The 10 T cell receptor beta chains in this list originate from one sample, sequenced in a study of molecular identifiers for immune sequencing clone quantification. TCRdb used MiXCR to reprocess the PCR reads, holding one entry per CDR3 protein. This table has over 550,000 distinct CDR3 sequences, about 25% appearing once. Sequencing was performed on naive CD8+ T cells from blood, with Jurkat cell RNA spiked in. Subset given: FACS-sorted CD8+CD4-CCR7+CD45RA+ naive T cells. The source of these receptors is a human donor in good health. Some libraries in this study had Jurkat cell RNA spiked in.

Many counts were recorded for this clonotype. This chain links TRBV29-1 with TRBJ2-2, with 7 positions matching TRBD2. V was pared by 0 bases and J by 2 bases, with 9 bases of the junction left unmatched. Germline lookup yields CDR1 SQVTM and CDR2 ANQGSEA. This CDR3 spans 17 amino acids. This CDR3 reads CSVEDLGGSTNTGELFF. In nucleotides, the CDR3 is TGCAGCGTTGAAGATTTGGGGGGGTCCACTAACACCGGGGAGCTGTTTTTT.

This clonotype came up many times. This chain connects TRBV6-5 to TRBJ1-4, with D unclear. Between the trimmed V and J ends, which lost 0 bases and 6 bases, there was a span of 11 bases. The CDR3 has 15 residues. The V gene's germline CDR1 is MNHEY and CDR2 SVGAGI. Here the CDR3 DNA reads TGTGCCAGCAGTTACTCTGGGGTTGAGCATGAAAAACTGTTTTTT. Protein: CASSYSGVEHEKLFF.

This clonotype was detected a few times. The gene calls are TRBV3-1 and TRBJ1-2, with 7 bases aligning to TRBD1. Germline-derived CDR1 and CDR2 are LGHDT and YNNKEL (reference sequence). The trim removed 5 bases at V and 4 bases at J, leaving 13 bases unmatched. The CDR3 sequence is 16 residues long. CDR3 nucleotide sequence: TGTGCCAGCAGCTTCTCCGGGACAGCCCCGCTCTATGGCTACACCTTC. This gives the protein CASSFSGTAPLYGYTF.

The table lists this clonotype with a few counts. The chain combines TRBV7-6 with TRBJ1-6, with D hard to call. The CDR3 is made up of 12 amino acids. V was cut by 6 bases and J by 10 bases, with 10 bases left in between. Germline V gene data show CDR1 as SGHVS and CDR2 as FNYEAQ. The chain's CDR3 is CASSSAGSPLHF. Here the CDR3 DNA reads TGTGCCAGCAGTTCCGCTGGGTCACCCCTCCACTTT.

This clonotype occurred many times. The J gene is TRBJ2-7, the V gene TRBV5-1; D call uncertain. This CDR3 comprises 14 residues. V lost 4 bases and J lost 2, with 13 bases in between. CDR1 is SGHRS and CDR2 is YFSETQ in the germline V gene. CDR3 protein: CASSTEDGPYEQYF. The CDR3 DNA reads as TGCGCCAGCAGCACCGAGGACGGACCCTACGAGCAGTACTTC.

Concerning this clonotype: This could be a read error, since a much larger clone is one nucleotide away. The CDR3 carries no conserved terminal phenylalanine or tryptophan, so it likely arises from a read error. The chain carries TRBV9 and TRBJ2-7; D is unclear. This CDR3 contains 12 residues. V was clipped by 0 bases and J by 6 bases, with 7 bases between them. From germline, CDR1 is SGDLS and CDR2 YYNGEE. Written as DNA, the CDR3 is TGTGCCAGCAGCGTAGCGGGCAGCGAGCAGTACCTC. Translation: CASSVAGSEQYL.

The V call is TRBV5-6, the J call TRBJ2-7; 9 bases match TRBD2. Trimming cost V 3 bases and J 3 bases; bases outside gene matches: 4. Germline V lookup: CDR1 SGHDT, CDR2 YYEEEE. This CDR3 has 14 amino acids. The CDR3 loop reads CASSSSGDYYEQYF. CDR3 coding DNA: TGTGCCAGCAGCTCTAGCGGGGACTACTACGAGCAGTACTTC.

V and J are TRBV24-1 and TRBJ2-1; tentatively, D is TRBD2 (5 bases). Germline V gene lookup returns CDR1 KGHDR and CDR2 SFDVKD. The ends were cut back, 7 bases at V and 9 bases at J, with 18 bases in the middle. This CDR3 has 14 residues. Here the CDR3 reads CATSETGERLEQFF. CDR3 DNA: TGTGCCACCAGCGAAACCGGGGAGAGACTTGAGCAGTTCTTC.

This clonotype was recorded many times. The chain uses TRBV30 and TRBJ2-7, with TRBD2 as a possible D gene (5 bases). This CDR3 comprises 13 residues. Germline V lookup: CDR1 GTSNPN, CDR2 SVGIG (reference sequence). The V and J ends lost 5 bases and 3 bases respectively, with 14 bases between them. CDR3 sequence (DNA): TGTGCCTGGGACCCGGGGAGCGGCTACGAGCAGTACTTC. This sequence encodes CAWDPGSGYEQYF. Full variable domain (remainder filled in from reference TRBV30 and TRBJ2-7): SQTIHQWPATLVQPVGSPLSLECTVEGTSNPNLYWYRQAAGRGLQLLFYSVGIGQISSEVPQNLSASRPQDRQFILSSKKLLLSDSGFYLCAWDPGSGYEQYFGPGTRLTVT.

This clonotype was observed at least ten times. Here the CDR3 reads CASEDRERTDTQYF. The CDR3 DNA sequence: TGTGCCAGCGAGGACAGAGAAAGAACAGATACGCAGTATTTT. The rearrangement uses TRBV28 and TRBJ2-3; TRBD1 is a possible D gene (6 bases). From germline, CDR1 is MDHEN and CDR2 SYDVKM. Trimming pared 8 bases from V and 3 bases from J, leaving 15 bases between. The CDR3 runs 14 residues. Variable domain in full (rest from reference TRBV28 and TRBJ2-3): DVKVTQSSRYLVKRTGEKVFLECVQDMDHENMFWYRQDPGLGLRLIYFSYDVKMKEKGDIPEGYSVSREKKERFSLILESASTNQTSMYLCASEDRERTDTQYFGPGTRLTVL.